These 14 T cell receptor beta chains were sequenced from one sample in a study of T cell changes during pregnancy in multiple sclerosis (dated by TCRdb to between 2019 and 2020). Libraries came from the immunoSEQ multiplex PCR assay. The immuneACCESS repertoire file appears here via TCRdb, limited to in-frame rearrangements. These files lack a portion of the clones; in checked studies, under half of the deficit traces to unresolved V genes, and the cause of the others is not known. This sample is represented by about 55,000 clones; around 94% of them were singletons. The ten largest clones add up to about 3.2% of the sample. The material sequenced was CD8+ T cells from peripheral blood mononuclear cells, taken in the third trimester of pregnancy. All receptors come from a female donor with multiple sclerosis, enrolled in a pregnancy study.

V usage is TRBV30 and J usage is TRBJ2-1; perhaps TRBD1 as D (5 bases). The CDR3 is 16 residues long. Germline values: CDR1 GTSNPN, CDR2 SVGIG (reference sequence). V shed 2 bases and J shed 3 bases, with 17 bases lying between them. In nucleotides, the CDR3 is TGTGCCTGGAGTCCCCGGTGGCAGGGTAACTACAATGAGCAGTTCTTC. As protein: CAWSPRWQGNYNEQFF.

This clone has at least ten counts. This chain joins TRBV2 and TRBJ1-1; D not resolved. V was shortened by 7 bases and J by 1 base, with 13 bases between the two germline ends. The CDR3 covers 14 residues. Germline V gene sequence: CDR1 SNHLY, CDR2 FYNNEI. The CDR3 loop reads CASTVNPGNTEAFF. DNA for the CDR3: TGTGCCAGCACCGTCAATCCGGGGAACACTGAAGCTTTCTTT. The variable domain in full, with the rest retrieved from reference TRBV2 and TRBJ1-1, is EPEVTQTPSHQVTQMGQEVILRCVPISNHLYFYWYRQILGQKVEFLVSFYNNEISEKSEIFDDQFSVERPDGSNFTLKIRSTKLEDSAMYFCASTVNPGNTEAFFGQGTRLTVV.

The J gene is TRBJ1-1, the V gene TRBV10-3; D uncertain. The CDR3 sequence is 14 residues long. The V end lost 1 base, the J end lost 2 bases, and 8 bases lay between the germline ends. CDR1 and CDR2 (germline): ENHRY, SYGVKD. This CDR3 is CAISELAENTEAFF. The DNA for the CDR3 is TGTGCCATCAGTGAGTTGGCAGAAAACACTGAAGCTTTCTTT.

This chain uses TRBV2 with TRBJ2-7; D is ambiguous. Trimming took 4 bases from V and 7 from J, leaving 8 bases between them. This CDR3 spans 11 amino acids. Per the germline V gene, CDR1 is SNHLY and CDR2 is FYNNEI. CDR3 protein: CASSVSYEQYF. CDR3 sequence (DNA): TGTGCCAGCAGTGTATCTTATGAGCAGTACTTC. The full variable domain, in which reference TRBV2 and TRBJ2-7 provide the parts outside the CDR3, is EPEVTQTPSHQVTQMGQEVILRCVPISNHLYFYWYRQILGQKVEFLVSFYNNEISEKSEIFDDQFSVERPDGSNFTLKIRSTKLEDSAMYFCASSVSYEQYFGPGTRLTVT.

The chain has TRBV9 and TRBJ2-5; TRBD2 agrees at 10 bases. This CDR3 region has 17 residues. Germline-derived CDR1 and CDR2 are SGDLS and YYNGEE. The junction had 7 bases not matched to a gene; V was cut back by 0 bases and J by 2 bases. CDR3: CASSVGGLAEYQETQYF. The CDR3 DNA is TGTGCCAGCAGCGTAGGTGGACTAGCGGAATATCAAGAGACCCAGTACTTC. The variable domain in full, with the rest retrieved from reference TRBV9 and TRBJ2-5, is DSGVTQTPKHLITATGQRVTLRCSPRSGDLSVYWYQQSLDQGLQFLIQYYNGEERAKGNILERFSAQQFPDLHSELNLSSLELGDSALYFCASSVGGLAEYQETQYFGPGTRLLVL.

This sequence joins TRBV4-1 and TRBJ1-5, with D uncertain. V was pared by 1 base and J by 4 bases, with 8 bases between. The CDR3 consists of 14 residues. Germline V CDR1 and CDR2: MGHRA, YSYEKL. The CDR3 reads CASSQAPENQPQHF. CDR3 DNA sequence: TGCGCCAGCAGCCAAGCCCCAGAAAATCAGCCCCAGCATTTT.

The V and J genes are TRBV5-1 and TRBJ2-3, with D possibly matching TRBD1 (5 bases). Trimming pared 5 bases from V and 2 bases from J, leaving 15 bases between. Germline V gene sequence: CDR1 SGHRS, CDR2 YFSETQ. The length of the CDR3 is 15 residues. Written as DNA, the CDR3 is TGCGCCAGCAGGTTACAGGCTCTTTACACAGATACGCAGTATTTT. It translates to CASRLQALYTDTQYF.

This clone was counted between two and nine times. The rearrangement links TRBV7-6 to TRBJ2-1; D is uncertain. The V gene lost 3 bases and the J gene lost 7 bases, with 16 bases spanning the gap. CDR3 length: 15 amino acids. The germline gives CDR1 SGHVS, CDR2 FNYEAQ. The CDR3 loop is CASSFSAMPANEQFF. Written as DNA, the CDR3 is TGTGCCAGCAGCTTCTCTGCAATGCCTGCGAATGAGCAGTTCTTC. Supplemented by reference TRBV7-6 and TRBJ2-1, the full variable domain reads GAGVSQSPRYKVTKRGQDVALRCDPISGHVSLYWYRQALGQGPEFLTYFNYEAQQDKSGLPNDRFSAERPEGSISTLTIQRTEQRDSAMYRCASSFSAMPANEQFFGPGTRLTVL.

The chain combines TRBV5-1 with TRBJ2-3; 8 bases fit TRBD2. The CDR3 consists of 14 residues. The germline V gene encodes CDR1 SGHRS and CDR2 YFSETQ. V lost 4 bases to trimming and J lost 6 bases; unmatched junction nucleotides: 7. The chain's CDR3 is CASSLKREGDTQYF. The CDR3 DNA sequence: TGCGCCAGCAGCCTGAAACGGGAGGGGGATACGCAGTATTTT.

V is TRBV27 and J is TRBJ2-7, with 7 nucleotides matching TRBD2. The CDR3 is 14 amino acids. V shed 8 bases and J 4 bases; nucleotides not matched to a gene: 11. CDR1 is MNHEY, CDR2 SMNVEV, per germline (reference sequence). The CDR3 here is CASVTREGPYEQYF. For the CDR3, the DNA is TGTGCCAGCGTCACGAGGGAGGGCCCTTACGAGCAGTACTTC.

DNA of the CDR3: TGCGCCAGCAGCCCCGGGACAGGGGACTATGGCTACACCTTC. This codes for CASSPGTGDYGYTF. The V call is TRBV5-1, the J call TRBJ1-2, with 10 bases aligning to TRBD1. Germline V gives CDR1 SGHRS, CDR2 YFSETQ. The CDR3 is 14 residues long. Germline trimming cut 4 bases from V and 3 bases from J; bases unmatched to any gene: 3. The entire variable domain, with the rest obtained from reference TRBV5-1 and TRBJ1-2, is as follows: KAGVTQTPRYLIKTRGQQVTLSCSPISGHRSVSWYQQTPGQGLQFLFEYFSETQRNKGNFPGRFSGRQFSNSRSEMNVSTLELGDSALYLCASSPGTGDYGYTFGSGTRLTVV.

The rearrangement joins TRBV4-1 to TRBJ2-1; D is ambiguous. Per the germline V gene, CDR1 is MGHRA and CDR2 is YSYEKL. This CDR3 has 15 residues. With 0 bases removed from V and 4 bases from J, the gap between germline ends came to 10 bases. CDR3 amino acids: CASSQDWAVYNEQFF. The CDR3 coding sequence is TGCGCCAGCAGCCAAGATTGGGCAGTATACAATGAGCAGTTCTTC.

The CDR3 DNA reads TGTGCCAGCGGAACAACAGGACCGAGAACAGATACGCAGTATTTT. This gives the protein CASGTTGPRTDTQYF. J is TRBJ2-3 and V is TRBV14, with a possible D match to TRBD1 (5 bases). This CDR3 has 15 residues. The germline CDR1 and CDR2 sequences are SGHDN and FVKESK. V lost 8 bases and J lost 3, with 18 bases in between.

The chain couples TRBV7-6 to TRBJ2-1; the D gene is possibly TRBD1 (6 bases). Per germline, CDR1 SGHVS and CDR2 FNYEAQ. The CDR3 is 14 amino acids. Trimming removed 5 bases at V and 7 bases at J, with 15 bases between. The CDR3 region is CASSLLTGMNEQFF. The DNA of the CDR3 is TGTGCCAGCAGCCTCCTGACAGGCATGAATGAGCAGTTCTTC.